These T cell receptor beta chains were read from a single sample in a study of Ad26.COV2.S vaccination and SARS-CoV-2 variants. Measured with immunoSEQ multiplex PCR; TCRdb has only the in-frame clones, and not every one. The table includes approximately 410,000 clones, about 92% detected once. The sequencing here drew on peripheral blood, taken in a trial of Ad26.COV2.S vaccine versus placebo. The receptor source for this set is a person between 18 and 65 years old who received the Ad26.COV2.S COVID-19 vaccine or a placebo. Both conserved end residues are part of each CDR3. The order of the fields is J gene, clone size, V gene, D gene, CDR3 DNA, CDR3 protein. D genes are given only for firm matches. Clone sizes are given selectively: once, few, many, or a class where the clone is expanded.

TRBJ2-1 . TRBV24-1 TRBD2 TGTGCCACCAGTGGGGCTAGCGGGGGGCATGTGAAGCAGTTCTTC CATSGASGGHVKQFF
TRBJ1-2 . TRBV7-2 . TGTGCCAGCAGCCCACCGGGGGGATTCTATGGCTACACCTTC CASSPPGGFYGYTF
TRBJ2-3 once TRBV10-3 . TGTGCCATCAGTGGCGGGAAGCTCAGTTTAGACACAGATACGCAGTATTTT CAISGGKLSLDTDTQYF
TRBJ1-3 . TRBV21-1 . TGTGCCAGCAGCAAAGAAGTTCGCCGGCGAAGCTCTGGAAACACCATATATTTT CASSKEVRRRSSGNTIYF
TRBJ2-7 . TRBV27 . TGTGCCAGCAGTGCCGGAGGAACCTACGAGCAGTACTTC CASSAGGTYEQYF
TRBJ2-3 . TRBV27 . TGTGCCCTCACGGACACTAGCACAGATACGCAGTATTTT CALTDTSTDTQYF
TRBJ2-2 . TRBV12-3/TRBV12-4 . TGTGCCAGCAGTTTTATGAACACCGGGGAGCTGTTTTTT CASSFMNTGELFF
TRBJ2-3 . TRBV7-6 TRBD2 TGTGCCAGCAGCTCCCACCTACTAGCGGAAACAGATACGCAGTATTTT CASSSHLLAETDTQYF
TRBJ2-7 . TRBV7-9 . TGTGCCAGCAGCTCTGAGGGGGGAAGCTACGAGCAGTACTTC CASSSEGGSYEQYF
TRBJ2-3 . TRBV10-3 . TGTGCCATCAGGGAGGGGCCGAGCACAGATACGCAGTATTTT CAIREGPSTDTQYF
TRBJ2-7 . TRBV11-2 TRBD2 TGTGCCAGCAGCTTAGGTCGGCGCCTAGCGGACTACGAGCAGTACTTC CASSLGRRLADYEQYF
TRBJ1-6 . TRBV27 . TGTGCCAGCAGAACCCAACAGGCGGCTCGACCCCTCCACTTT CASRTQQAARPLHF
TRBJ2-1 . TRBV7-2 TRBD2 TGTGCCAGCAGCTGGGGACTACGAGTCGATGAGCAGTTCTTC CASSWGLRVDEQFF
TRBJ2-2 . TRBV6-5 TRBD2 TGTGCCAGCAGTTACCTAAGCGGGGGGGCCACCGGGGAGCTGTTTTTT CASSYLSGGATGELFF
TRBJ2-7 . TRBV10-2 . TGCGCCAGCAGTGAGTCGATGGGTGGGGGGACTCTTAACGAGCAGTACTTC CASSESMGGGTLNEQYF
TRBJ1-2 once TRBV10-3 . TGTGCCATCAGTGATTTTAACAGAAACTATGGCTACACCTTC CAISDFNRNYGYTF
TRBJ1-6 . TRBV5-1 . TGCGCCAGCAGCTTGGAGGCACAGACTTATTCACCCCTCCACTTT CASSLEAQTYSPLHF
TRBJ1-3 . TRBV3-1/TRBV3-2 . TGTGCCAGCAGCCAAGATAGGAGTAATCACTCTGGAAACACCATATATTTT CASSQDRSNHSGNTIYF